Each of the 29 T cell receptor beta chains below was sequenced from the same sample in a study of blood T cells in healthy people across ages (dated by TCRdb to 2013 to 2016). The library was built by means of 5' RACE. Sequenced using an Illumina HiSeq 2500. A second 7 to 11 cycle PCR used a sample-barcoded 5' primer and a J-beta primer mix. TCRdb redid the processing of the public reads, applying fastp at Q25 and MiXCR, and retained in-frame beta chains. Under each unique CDR3 protein, matching rows form one entry showing the most common genes and DNA. The sample includes about 640,000 distinct CDR3 sequences, with around 38% observed a single time. Jointly, the top ten make up around 30% of the sample. Sequencing was carried out using blood. These receptors came from an elderly man in good health.

The table lists this clonotype with many counts. A much larger clone is a single base away; this may be a read error. This rearrangement joins TRBV20-1 to TRBJ2-5, with TRBD2 identical over 10 bases. This CDR3 is 14 amino acids long. CDR1 is DFQATT and CDR2 is SNEGSKA in the germline V gene (reference sequence). The ends lost 5 bases at V and 11 bases at J; junction bases unmatched: 14. CDR3 nucleotides: TGCAGTGCTCAGAGCGGGAGGGCCTACAATGAGCAGTACTTC. The encoded protein is CSAQSGRAYNEQYF.

The gene calls are TRBV5-1 and TRBJ2-5; 9 bases align to TRBD1. This CDR3 has 15 amino acids. Looked up from germline, CDR1 is SGHRS and CDR2 is YFSETQ. Trimming removed 0 bases from V and 11 bases from J; junction bases left unmatched: 11. The CDR3 DNA reads TGCGCCAGCAGCTTGGGGGACAGGGCTTACAATGAGCAGTACTTC. It encodes CASSLGDRAYNEQYF. Full variable domain (missing parts from reference TRBV5-1 and TRBJ2-5): KAGVTQTPRYLIKTRGQQVTLSCSPISGHRSVSWYQQTPGQGLQFLFEYFSETQRNKGNFPGRFSGRQFSNSRSEMNVSTLELGDSALYLCASSLGDRAYNEQYFGPGTRLLVL.

The count of this clonotype is one. The chain has TRBV29-1 and TRBJ2-2; 14 bases are a match to TRBD2. The ends lost 7 bases at V and 7 bases at J; junction bases unmatched: 8. This CDR3 has 15 amino acids. CDR1 and CDR2 from the germline V gene are SQVTM and ANQGSEA. Written as DNA, the CDR3 is TGCAGCGCTTCGACTAGCGGGGGGGCCCTCGGGGAGCTGTTTTTT. It translates to CSASTSGGALGELFF.

In its sample, this clonotype was seen many times. This chain connects TRBV7-2 to TRBJ2-4; 8 bases line up with TRBD2. There are 15 residues in the CDR3. CDR1 and CDR2 from the germline V gene are SGHTA and FQGNSA. Trimming took 5 bases from V and 6 from J; bases not matched to a gene: 9. The CDR3 sequence is CASSPRVAGTNIQYF. CDR3 DNA: TGTGCCAGCAGCCCTAGGGTAGCGGGAACAAACATTCAGTACTTC.

This clonotype was counted between two and nine times. The V and J genes are TRBV7-8 and TRBJ1-1; 7 bases are a match to TRBD1. The ends lost 2 bases at V and 2 bases at J; junction bases unmatched: 11. The V gene's germline CDR1 is SGHVS and CDR2 FQNEAQ. The CDR3 runs 17 residues. CDR3 sequence: CASSLRDPGQTNTEAFF. The CDR3 coding sequence is TGTGCCAGCAGCTTAAGGGACCCGGGACAGACAAACACTGAAGCTTTCTTT. Full variable domain (missing parts from reference TRBV7-8 and TRBJ1-1): GAGVSQSPRYKVAKRGQDVALRCDPISGHVSLFWYQQALGQGPEFLTYFQNEAQLDKSGLPSDRFFAERPEGSVSTLKIQRTQQEDSAVYLCASSLRDPGQTNTEAFFGQGTRLTVV.

In the case of this clonotype: A much larger clone differs by one base, so this may be a read error. The V gene is TRBV7-3, the J gene TRBJ2-5, with TRBD2 matching over 11 bases. CDR1 is SGHTA, CDR2 FQGTGA, per germline. The CDR3 is 15 amino acids. The J segment lost 11 bases and the V segment lost 6 bases, leaving 14 bases of the junction unmatched. CDR3 in DNA: TGTGCCAGCAGTTCACTAGCGGGAGAGAACAATGAGCAGTACTTC. Amino acids: CASSSLAGENNEQYF.

This clonotype was observed a handful of times. V is TRBV11-2 and J is TRBJ2-1; 7 bases line up with TRBD1. The junction had 18 bases not matched to a gene; V was cut back by 0 bases and J by 4 bases. CDR1 and CDR2 from the germline V gene are SGHAT and FQNNGV. The CDR3 covers 20 residues. CDR3 coding DNA: TGTGCCAGCAGCTTAGATCTCGGGCGGGTCGACAGGGTCTTATACAATGAGCAGTTCTTC. It translates to CASSLDLGRVDRVLYNEQFF. Combining the CDR3 with reference TRBV11-2 and TRBJ2-1 gives the whole variable domain EAGVAQSPRYKIIEKRQSVAFWCNPISGHATLYWYQQILGQGPKLLIQFQNNGVVDDSQLPKDRFSAERLKGVDSTLKIQPAKLEDSAVYLCASSLDLGRVDRVLYNEQFFGPGTRLTVL.

This clonotype was observed a handful of times. CDR3 loop: CASSLAGVPSEAFF. CDR3 coding DNA: TGTGCCAGCAGCTTAGCGGGGGTGCCCAGTGAAGCTTTCTTT. The chain links TRBV7-2 to TRBJ1-1, with TRBD1 as a possible D gene (5 bases). This CDR3 has 14 amino acids. Germline V CDR1 and CDR2: SGHTA, FQGNSA. Trimming took 0 bases from V and 7 from J, leaving 12 bases between them.

This chain links TRBV12-3 or TRBV12-4 with TRBJ2-3; 7 bases map to TRBD2. The CDR3 sequence is 17 residues long. Trimming removed 1 base from V and 5 bases from J; junction bases left unmatched: 12. In DNA form, the CDR3 reads TGTGCCAGCAGTTTAGACCCGCGCAGAGCGGGGCAAGATACGCAGTATTTT. It encodes CASSLDPRRAGQDTQYF.

Notes on this clonotype: The conserved phenylalanine or tryptophan is not found at the CDR3 terminus, so this likely reflects a read error. It is unclear where the CDR3 begins or ends on the DNA, so no DNA is shown, and the CDR3 is as TCRdb lists it. The chain links TRBV5-1 to TRBJ2-5. Germline CDR1 is SGHRS and CDR2 is YFSETQ. The CDR3 is 17 amino acids long, termini counted. The CDR3 region is CASSLLAYPTDGYTFGS.

This sequence joins TRBV6-2 or TRBV6-3 and TRBJ2-4; 7 nucleotides match TRBD1. This CDR3 has 13 residues. The V gene end was trimmed by 2 bases and the J gene end by 9 bases; junction bases not matched to a gene: 4. The germline V gene encodes CDR1 MNHEY and CDR2 SVGEGT. The CDR3: CASSYDRVSIQYF. The CDR3 region has the DNA TGTGCCAGCAGTTACGACAGGGTTAGCATTCAGTACTTC.

This clonotype has a handful of counts. The chain uses TRBV6-2 or TRBV6-3 and TRBJ1-2; no clear D gene. This CDR3 is built from 12 residues. The V and J ends lost 6 bases and 6 bases respectively, with 11 bases between them. The germline V gene encodes CDR1 MNHEY and CDR2 SVGEGT. As DNA, the CDR3 is TGTGCCAGCAGGCCGGGGAAGAATGGCTACACCTTC. It codes for CASRPGKNGYTF.

This clonotype was seen more than once but under ten times. The CDR3 DNA is TGCAGTGCTAGAGATTATTTCGGGGGCTCTGGGGCCAACGTCCTGACTTTC. This translates into CSARDYFGGSGANVLTF. This chain joins TRBV20-1 and TRBJ2-6; maybe TRBD2 (6 bases). Trimming pared 0 bases from V and 0 bases from J, leaving 12 bases between. The CDR3 totals 17 residues. The germline CDR1 and CDR2 sequences are DFQATT and SNEGSKA (reference sequence).

The chain recombines TRBV7-2 with TRBJ1-6; no clear D gene. From germline, CDR1 is SGHTA and CDR2 FQGNSA. The V end lost 6 bases, the J end lost 0 bases, and 15 bases lay between the germline ends. The CDR3 runs 17 residues. The CDR3 region has the DNA TGTGCCAGCAGTTTAAGTATGAAGAGCTCCTATAATTCACCCCTCCACTTT. Encoded protein: CASSLSMKSSYNSPLHF.

The V gene is TRBV27, the J gene TRBJ1-2, with TRBD1 identical over 8 bases. The germline V gene has CDR1 MNHEY and CDR2 SMNVEV (reference sequence). The CDR3 is 15 amino acids. Trimming took 5 bases from V and 3 from J; bases not matched to a gene: 8. CDR3 sequence reads: CASSLGQGWDYGYTF. The CDR3 region has the DNA TGTGCCAGCAGTCTAGGACAGGGCTGGGACTATGGCTACACCTTC.

V usage is TRBV6-2 or TRBV6-3 and J usage is TRBJ2-7; no reliable D call. Germline V gene lookup returns CDR1 MNHEY and CDR2 SVGEGT. The V and J ends lost 0 bases and 1 base respectively, with 10 bases between them. The CDR3 runs to 15 residues. The CDR3 DNA follows: TGTGCCAGCAGTTACTCGAAGAGCTCGTCCTACGAGCAGTACTTC. This codes for CASSYSKSSSYEQYF.

The chain joins TRBV7-2 to TRBJ2-7; no reliable D call. The V gene's germline CDR1 is SGHTA and CDR2 FQGNSA. Trimming removed 2 bases at V and 3 bases at J, with 8 bases between. The CDR3 loop spans 13 amino acids. The CDR3 coding sequence is TGTGCCAGCAGCTTATCGTGGGGCTACGAGCAGTACTTC. Translating it yields CASSLSWGYEQYF. The variable domain in full, with the rest retrieved from reference TRBV7-2 and TRBJ2-7, is GAGVSQSPSNKVTEKGKDVELRCDPISGHTALYWYRQSLGQGLEFLIYFQGNSAPDKSGLPSDRFSAERTGGSVSTLTIQRTQQEDSAVYLCASSLSWGYEQYFGPGTRLTVT.

This clonotype appeared a few times. The chain employs TRBV7-2 and TRBJ2-3, with 8 bases that match TRBD1. The CDR3 covers 15 residues. The germline gives CDR1 SGHTA, CDR2 FQGNSA. V was clipped by 4 bases and J by 5 bases; unmatched bases: 8. DNA of the CDR3: TGTGCCAGCAGCTCGAGCAGGGGGCCGAGAGATACGCAGTATTTT. Translated: CASSSSRGPRDTQYF.

This rearrangement joins TRBV7-9 to TRBJ2-5; 7 nucleotides agree with TRBD2. The J call may be incorrect, as the DNA end agrees better with TRBJ2-7. The germline CDR1 and CDR2 sequences are SEHNR and FQNEAQ (reference sequence). This CDR3 has 16 residues. Here the CDR3 DNA reads TGTGCCAGCAGCTTAGACGGCGGGAGACCGAACTACGAGCAGTACTTC. The encoded protein is CASSLDGGRPNYEQYF.

There are a few counts of this clonotype. J is TRBJ2-1 and V is TRBV4-3; D is perhaps TRBD2 (5 bases). Germline V gives CDR1 LGHNA, CDR2 YSLEER. The V gene lost 0 bases and the J gene lost 13 bases, with 13 bases spanning the gap. The length of the CDR3 is 13 residues. The CDR3 region is CASSQEERETQFF. The CDR3, as DNA: TGCGCCAGCAGCCAAGAGGAAAGGGAGACCCAGTTCTTC.

The chain employs TRBV18 and TRBJ1-5; tentative D call: TRBD1 (6 bases). The CDR3 loop spans 14 amino acids. CDR1 and CDR2 (germline): KGHSH, LQKENI. The V end lost 8 bases, the J end lost 6 bases, and 17 bases lay between the germline ends. CDR3 nucleotides: TGTGCCAGCCAGGGCGAACAGGGACGTCAGCCCCAGCATTTT. Protein product: CASQGEQGRQPQHF.

About this clonotype itself: A read error may produce the germline difference seen at one junction end. The rearrangement links TRBV7-2 to TRBJ2-3; TRBD2 agrees at 8 bases. Germline values: CDR1 SGHTA, CDR2 FQGNSA. The CDR3 is 16 residues long. As DNA, the CDR3 is TGTGCCAGCAGCCCCCCCGGGACTAGGTCTCCAGATACGCGGTATTTT. The encoded protein is CASSPPGTRSPDTRYF.

The chain links TRBV5-1 to TRBJ1-1, with 7 bases that match TRBD1. This CDR3 spans 14 amino acids. The V gene's germline CDR1 is SGHRS and CDR2 YFSETQ. The ends lost 3 bases at V and 0 bases at J; junction bases unmatched: 2. CDR3 in amino acids: CASSWDSMNTEAFF. CDR3 DNA sequence: TGCGCCAGCAGCTGGGACAGCATGAACACTGAAGCTTTCTTT. The full variable domain, with the rest looked up from reference TRBV5-1 and TRBJ1-1, is KAGVTQTPRYLIKTRGQQVTLSCSPISGHRSVSWYQQTPGQGLQFLFEYFSETQRNKGNFPGRFSGRQFSNSRSEMNVSTLELGDSALYLCASSWDSMNTEAFFGQGTRLTVV.

The chain joins TRBV12-3 or TRBV12-4 to TRBJ2-3; D ambiguous. The V end was cut by 4 bases, the J end by 4 bases, with 12 bases between. The CDR3 covers 14 residues. CDR3 in amino acids: CASSWRIGADTQYF. The CDR3 nucleotides are TGTGCCAGCAGTTGGAGAATCGGAGCAGATACGCAGTATTTT.

This chain's CDR3 is CAWSAGLQETQYF. CDR3 coding DNA: TGTGCCTGGAGCGCCGGTCTCCAAGAGACCCAGTACTTC. J is TRBJ2-5 and V is TRBV30; no definite D call. V was pared by 3 bases and J by 1 base, with 9 bases between. Germline V gives CDR1 GTSNPN, CDR2 SVGIG (reference sequence). The CDR3 runs to 13 residues. Variable domain in full (rest from reference TRBV30 and TRBJ2-5): SQTIHQWPATLVQPVGSPLSLECTVEGTSNPNLYWYRQAAGRGLQLLFYSVGIGQISSEVPQNLSASRPQDRQFILSSKKLLLSDSGFYLCAWSAGLQETQYFGPGTRLLVL.

This clonotype appeared many times. Here the CDR3 reads CASSQGGGPTDTQYF. CDR3 coding DNA: TGCGCCAGCAGCCAAGGAGGGGGTCCGACAGATACGCAGTATTTT. The chain carries TRBV4-3 and TRBJ2-3, with D maybe TRBD1 (6 bases). There are 15 residues in the CDR3. V was cut by 1 base and J by 3 bases, with 11 bases left in between. The germline V gene has CDR1 LGHNA and CDR2 YSLEER.

This chain connects TRBV20-1 to TRBJ2-5, with D tentatively TRBD1 (6 bases). The CDR3 sequence is 14 residues long. The germline V gene encodes CDR1 DFQATT and CDR2 SNEGSKA (reference sequence). Trimming took 3 bases from V and 2 from J, leaving 13 bases between them. CDR3 in DNA: TGCAGTGCTAGCAGCGGCAGGGGACAAGAGACCCAGTACTTC. Translating gives CSASSGRGQETQYF.

In this sample, this clonotype turned up once. The chain couples TRBV2 to TRBJ2-4; 8 bases map to TRBD1. The J call is in doubt because the DNA end fits TRBJ2-7 better. CDR1 is SNHLY, CDR2 FYNNEI, per germline. The CDR3 contains 15 residues. CDR3 loop: CASSEHSQGAYEQYF. The CDR3 bases are TGTGCCAGCAGTGAACATTCGCAGGGGGCATACGAGCAGTACTTC.

The gene calls are TRBV21-1 and TRBJ1-4; TRBD1 reflects the table's D call only, with no check against the DNA. TRBV21-1 is termed a pseudogene. The length of the CDR3 is 17 residues. The CDR3 DNA reads as TGTGCCAGCAGCAAAGAGGTTGCGGACACAACTAATGAAAAACTGTTTTTT. Amino acids: CASSKEVADTTNEKLFF.